This entry lists 15 T cell receptor beta chains sequenced from one sample in a study of PD-1 blockade in classical Hodgkin lymphoma. Data came from immunoSEQ multiplex PCR; TCRdb stores just in-frame clones and leaves some out. In the table there are approximately 7,400 clones, roughly 74% of which are singletons. Time point given: cycle 4 day 1 (C4D1), after five to seven weeks of nivolumab. Every patient was affected by relapse after autologous stem cell transplantation, while exposure to brentuximab vedotin was not uniform. The sequenced sample was peripheral blood mononuclear cells (PBMCs), obtained before the fourth cycle of nivolumab. These receptors all stem from a human donor with classical Hodgkin lymphoma.

The chain employs TRBV11-3 and TRBJ2-1, with 9 bases lining up with TRBD2. V lost 4 bases to trimming and J lost 3 bases; unmatched junction nucleotides: 4. The length of the CDR3 is 15 residues. CDR1 and CDR2 from the germline V gene are SGHNT and YENEEA. CDR3 sequence: CASSSSGEDYNEQFF. CDR3 bases: TGTGCCAGCAGCTCTAGCGGGGAGGACTACAATGAGCAGTTCTTC.

This clone was seen a few times. This chain joins TRBV7-9 and TRBJ1-6, with 7 bases fitting TRBD1. V trimming: 3 bases; J trimming: 9 bases; junction bases outside the gene matches: 14. There are 17 residues in the CDR3. Germline CDR1 and CDR2: SEHNR and FQNEAQ (reference sequence). CDR3 amino acids: CASSFHDLRGASSPLHF. CDR3 nucleotide sequence: TGTGCCAGCAGCTTCCACGACCTCAGGGGGGCGAGTTCACCCCTCCACTTT. Full variable domain (missing parts from reference TRBV7-9 and TRBJ1-6): DTGVSQNPRHKITKRGQNVTFRCDPISEHNRLYWYRQTLGQGPEFLTYFQNEAQLEKSRLLSDRFSAERPKGSFSTLEIQRTEQGDSAMYLCASSFHDLRGASSPLHFGNGTRLTVT.

This chain connects TRBV28 to TRBJ1-2; D is unclear. The CDR3 length is 14 residues. Germline CDR1 and CDR2: MDHEN and SYDVKM. The V end lost 2 bases, the J end lost 3 bases, and 10 bases lay between the germline ends. CDR3 coding DNA: TGTGCCAGCAGTTTAATCGGGAATGACTATGGCTACACCTTC. It specifies CASSLIGNDYGYTF.

This sequence joins TRBV27 and TRBJ1-1, with no clear D. The CDR3 has 11 residues. Trimming removed 8 bases from V and 5 bases from J, with 9 bases in between. Germline V lookup: CDR1 MNHEY, CDR2 SMNVEV (reference sequence). The CDR3 reads CASQGGTEAFF. Written as DNA, the CDR3 is TGTGCCAGCCAAGGAGGGACTGAAGCTTTCTTT.

This clone has more than one count but fewer than ten. The rearrangement uses TRBV2 and TRBJ2-7; D ambiguous. CDR3 length equals 12 residues. The germline V and J ends were trimmed by 7 bases and 3 bases, with 10 bases remaining between them. In germline, CDR1 is SNHLY, CDR2 FYNNEI. CDR3 in DNA: TGTGCCAGCAACGACGAATACTACGAGCAGTACTTC. Encoded protein: CASNDEYYEQYF.

The rearrangement links TRBV27 to TRBJ1-3; D uncertain. The CDR3 runs to 14 residues. V lost 7 bases and J lost 2, with 12 bases in between. Germline loops: CDR1 MNHEY, CDR2 SMNVEV (reference sequence). In DNA, the CDR3 is TGTGCCAGCATGGATCCTTCTACTGGAAACACCATATATTTT. It encodes CASMDPSTGNTIYF.

CDR3 bases: TGTGCCACCGGACAGGGGATAGACATTCAGTACTTC. This encodes CATGQGIDIQYF. The rearrangement uses TRBV19 and TRBJ2-4; 9 bases map to TRBD1. With 10 bases clipped from V and 8 bases from J, the junction kept 6 bases outside the gene matches. This CDR3 contains 12 residues. CDR1 and CDR2 (germline): LNHDA, SQIVND (reference sequence).

The CDR3 sequence: CASIDESFMNTEAFF. DNA of the CDR3: TGTGCCAGCATAGATGAGAGTTTCATGAACACTGAAGCTTTCTTT. The gene calls are TRBV6-6 and TRBJ1-1, with no clear D. The CDR3 spans 15 residues. V was trimmed by 7 bases and J by 0 bases, leaving 15 bases between them. Looked up from germline, CDR1 is MNHNY and CDR2 is SVGAGI (reference sequence).

The V call is TRBV6-1, the J call TRBJ2-7; 7 nucleotides agree with TRBD2. Germline values: CDR1 MNHNS, CDR2 SASEGT. The trim removed 5 bases at V and 4 bases at J, leaving 11 bases unmatched. The CDR3 is 15 residues long. The DNA for the CDR3 is TGTGCCAGCAGTCAAGGGGCGGGAGTCTCATACGAGCAGTACTTC. This encodes CASSQGAGVSYEQYF.

The V call is TRBV28, the J call TRBJ1-1, with D tentatively TRBD1 (5 bases). V was clipped by 1 base and J by 4 bases, with 16 bases between them. The CDR3 consists of 16 residues. CDR1 is MDHEN, CDR2 SYDVKM, per germline. The DNA for the CDR3 is TGTGCCAGCAGTTTATTCGGCAGGGCGGGGAGCACTGAAGCTTTCTTT. Protein sequence: CASSLFGRAGSTEAFF.

This clone turned up a few times. This chain links TRBV19 with TRBJ1-2, with TRBD1 matching 7 bases. Germline values: CDR1 LNHDA, CDR2 SQIVND (reference sequence). This CDR3 spans 11 amino acids. V gave up 4 bases and J gave up 10 bases; unmatched junction bases: 3. The DNA of the CDR3 is TGTGCCAGTAGTACCGACAGGGTCTACACCTTC. Protein: CASSTDRVYTF. The variable domain in full, completed from reference TRBV19 and TRBJ1-2, reads DGGITQSPKYLFRKEGQNVTLSCEQNLNHDAMYWYRQDPGQGLRLIYYSQIVNDFQKGDIAEGYSVSREKKESFPLTVTSAQKNPTAFYLCASSTDRVYTFGSGTRLTVV.

This clone was observed a few times. CDR3 bases: TGTGCCACCTCCCCGGAGTCTAACTATGGCTACACCTTC. Amino acid sequence: CATSPESNYGYTF. V usage is TRBV7-8 and J usage is TRBJ1-2; D unclear. The CDR3 is 13 residues long. The V and J ends lost 10 bases and 0 bases respectively, with 12 bases between them. The germline V gene encodes CDR1 SGHVS and CDR2 FQNEAQ.

This sequence joins TRBV6-1 and TRBJ1-3, with 8 positions matching TRBD1. V lost 2 bases, J lost 0 bases, and 3 bases stayed unmatched. This CDR3 contains 16 residues. The germline CDR1 and CDR2 sequences are MNHNS and SASEGT. CDR3 nucleotides: TGTGCCAGCAGTGAAACAGGGGGTTCCTCTGGAAACACCATATATTTT. It yields the protein CASSETGGSSGNTIYF.

The chain has TRBV7-9 and TRBJ2-1, with D possibly TRBD2 on 6 matching bases. V was pared by 2 bases and J by 0 bases, with 8 bases between. Germline V CDR1 and CDR2: SEHNR, FQNEAQ (reference sequence). CDR3 size: 15 residues. The CDR3 protein is CASSLRGLSYNEQFF. As DNA, the CDR3 is TGTGCCAGCAGCTTAAGGGGACTCTCCTACAATGAGCAGTTCTTC. Drawing the rest from reference TRBV7-9 and TRBJ2-1, the complete variable domain is DTGVSQNPRHKITKRGQNVTFRCDPISEHNRLYWYRQTLGQGPEFLTYFQNEAQLEKSRLLSDRFSAERPKGSFSTLEIQRTEQGDSAMYLCASSLRGLSYNEQFFGPGTRLTVL.

The CDR3 sequence: CASSMTRNEQFF. CDR3 in DNA: TGTGCCAGCAGCATGACTCGTAATGAGCAGTTCTTC. This chain connects TRBV7-2 to TRBJ2-1; D gene uncertain. CDR1 is SGHTA, CDR2 FQGNSA, per germline. The CDR3 is 12 residues long. V gave up 5 bases and J gave up 7 bases, with 9 bases separating them.